Presented here are 8 T cell receptor beta chains from one specimen sequenced in a study of immune evolution from preneoplasia to lung adenocarcinoma (dated by TCRdb to 2020 to 2023). Library preparation employed the immunoSEQ multiplex PCR assay. The source is immuneACCESS, and TCRdb retained only in-frame sequences with V and J called. Part of the clones is not carried over; for the studies checked, unresolved V genes explain less than half of this, and the remainder is unexplained. For this sample there are around 10,000 clones; more than 70% appear just once. The ten largest make up 4.5% to 5% of the sample. Input material: FFPE minimally invasive lung adenocarcinoma tissue. The cell subset or site label here, explained by the study, means: micro-invasive lung adenocarcinoma (MIA). These receptors were collected from a person aged 70 to 85 with lung adenocarcinoma. Some clones in this sample may be carry-over from other donors' samples.

The chain has TRBV27 and TRBJ2-7; D is tentatively TRBD1 or TRBD2 (5 bases each). CDR3 length: 15 residues. Trimming cost V 5 bases and J 4 bases, with 18 bases left between them. CDR1 and CDR2 from the germline V gene are MNHEY and SMNVEV (reference sequence). The CDR3 loop reads CASSPRDGRPYEQYF. CDR3 nucleotide sequence: TGTGCCAGCAGTCCCCGGGACGGTCGACCTTACGAGCAGTACTTC.

This clone was detected only once. V is TRBV18 and J is TRBJ2-7; unclear D gene. V shed 2 bases and J shed 3 bases, with 2 bases lying between them. In germline, CDR1 is KGHSH, CDR2 LQKENI. This CDR3 has 11 residues. The CDR3 sequence is CASSPDYEQYF. CDR3 DNA sequence: TGTGCCAGCTCACCAGACTACGAGCAGTACTTC. The entire variable domain, with the rest obtained from reference TRBV18 and TRBJ2-7, is as follows: NAGVMQNPRHLVRRRGQEARLRCSPMKGHSHVYWYRQLPEEGLKFMVYLQKENIIDESGMPKERFSAEFPKEGPSILRIQQVVRGDSAAYFCASSPDYEQYFGPGTRLTVT.

J is TRBJ2-3 and V is TRBV19, with D perhaps being TRBD1 or TRBD2 (5 bases each). Germline V lookup: CDR1 LNHDA, CDR2 SQIVND (reference sequence). Trimming removed 6 bases from V and 5 bases from J, with 15 bases in between. The CDR3 covers 14 residues. CDR3 coding DNA: TGTGCCAGTAGGGAAAGGGGTCGGGGAGATACGCAGTATTTT. This encodes CASRERGRGDTQYF.

DNA for the CDR3: TGCGCCAGCACCCGGGACGGGGGAACTAATGAAAAACTGTTTTTT. The encoded protein is CASTRDGGTNEKLFF. The chain has TRBV5-1 and TRBJ1-4, with D possibly TRBD1 on 5 matching bases. The CDR3 length is 15 residues. The V gene lost 6 bases and the J gene lost 1 base, with 13 bases spanning the gap. Germline CDR1 and CDR2: SGHRS and YFSETQ.

The chain couples TRBV9 to TRBJ2-3, with D perhaps TRBD2 (6 bases). There are 15 residues in the CDR3. The ends were cut back, 3 bases at V and 1 base at J, with 12 bases in the middle. Per germline, CDR1 SGDLS and CDR2 YYNGEE. The DNA for the CDR3 is TGTGCCAGCAGCGAAGGAGGGTTGGGCACAGATACGCAGTATTTT. This translates into CASSEGGLGTDTQYF.

The chain is built from TRBV27 and TRBJ2-7, with D possibly called TRBD1 or TRBD2 (7 bases each). This CDR3 is built from 15 residues. Germline V gene lookup returns CDR1 MNHEY and CDR2 SMNVEV (reference sequence). V gave up 10 bases and J gave up 1 base, with 20 bases separating them. The CDR3 DNA reads as TGTGCCACTTCACCAGGGGGGGCAGGGTCCTACGAGCAGTACTTC. It specifies CATSPGGAGSYEQYF.

V gene TRBV5-4 combines with J gene TRBJ2-1; D unresolved. CDR1 and CDR2 (germline): SGHNT, YYREEE (reference sequence). The length of the CDR3 is 15 residues. V lost 1 base and J 0 bases, leaving 8 bases between the germline ends. CDR3 in amino acids: CASSLSGVSYNEQFF. The CDR3 DNA sequence: TGTGCCAGCAGCTTGTCTGGGGTCTCCTACAATGAGCAGTTCTTC. Together with reference TRBV5-4 and TRBJ2-1, the CDR3 gives the full variable domain: ETGVTQSPTHLIKTRGQQVTLRCSSQSGHNTVSWYQQALGQGPQFIFQYYREEENGRGNFPPRFSGLQFPNYSSELNVNALELDDSALYLCASSLSGVSYNEQFFGPGTRLTVL.

The J gene is TRBJ1-6, the V gene TRBV6-5; no firm D call. From germline, CDR1 is MNHEY and CDR2 SVGAGI. The CDR3 consists of 13 residues. V dropped 4 bases and J dropped 12 bases, with 13 bases sitting between them. The CDR3: CASSFARDLPLHF. The CDR3 bases are TGTGCCAGCAGTTTCGCCCGGGATTTACCCCTCCACTTT.